The rows below give T cell receptor beta chains drawn from one sample of a study of T cell clones after liver transplantation. Profiled with immunoSEQ multiplex PCR; TCRdb holds only in-frame clones, not every one. The profile shows under 130,000 clones, about 86% of them singletons. The sample was CD4+ T cells from blood, taken approximately 50 months after liver transplant. These receptors were taken from a human patient who received a liver transplant. Some T cells may possibly be graft donor cells. The CDR3 runs from the conserved cysteine through the conserved F or W. Each record gives: clone size, D gene, V gene, J gene, CDR3 protein, CDR3 DNA. D genes are given only for firm matches. Not all rows give a size; the values are once, few, many and, for expanded clones, a class.

size: once; D: -; V: TRBV6-5; J: TRBJ1-1; CDR3: CATTPSRGKGTEAFF; DNA: TGTGCCACCACACCCTCCCGGGGGAAAGGCACTGAAGCTTTCTTT
size: -; D: TRBD1; V: TRBV7-2; J: TRBJ1-2; CDR3: CASSLVDRESRGYTF; DNA: TGTGCCAGCAGCTTAGTTGACAGGGAATCCCGTGGCTACACCTTC
size: -; D: -; V: TRBV2; J: TRBJ2-7; CDR3: CASLEGGAPYEQYF; DNA: TGTGCCAGCCTAGAGGGGGGGGCTCCCTACGAGCAGTACTTC
size: -; D: -; V: TRBV9; J: TRBJ1-3; CDR3: CASSVVGGLENTIYF; DNA: TGTGCCAGCAGCGTAGTTGGGGGTCTAGAAAACACCATATATTTT
size: -; D: TRBD1; V: TRBV19; J: TRBJ1-1; CDR3: CASRVSGQLNTEAFF; DNA: TGTGCCAGTAGAGTTTCGGGACAGCTAAACACTGAAGCTTTCTTT
size: -; D: -; V: TRBV9; J: TRBJ2-1; CDR3: CASSVDLYNEQFF; DNA: TGTGCCAGCAGCGTGGACCTCTACAATGAGCAGTTCTTC
size: -; D: TRBD2; V: TRBV6-5; J: TRBJ2-2; CDR3: CASRSSGTNTGELFF; DNA: TGTGCCAGCAGATCCAGCGGGACCAACACCGGGGAGCTGTTTTTT
size: -; D: TRBD2; V: TRBV7-9; J: TRBJ2-3; CDR3: CASSLPKLALDTQYF; DNA: TGTGCCAGCAGCTTGCCTAAACTAGCGTTAGATACGCAGTATTTT
size: -; D: -; V: TRBV6-1; J: TRBJ1-4; CDR3: CASTRRGSNEKLFF; DNA: TGTGCCAGCACCCGAAGGGGTTCTAATGAAAAACTGTTTTTT
size: once; D: TRBD1; V: TRBV30; J: TRBJ1-4; CDR3: CAWGTGTNEKLFF; DNA: TGTGCCTGGGGGACAGGAACTAATGAAAAACTGTTTTTT
size: -; D: -; V: TRBV18; J: TRBJ2-5; CDR3: CASSPGGQFQETQYF; DNA: TGTGCCAGCTCACCGGGAGGACAGTTTCAAGAGACCCAGTACTTC
size: few; D: -; V: TRBV19; J: TRBJ1-2; CDR3: CASTLSKIYGYTF; DNA: TGTGCCAGTACCCTATCGAAAATCTATGGCTACACCTTC
size: -; D: -; V: TRBV25-1; J: TRBJ1-4; CDR3: CASSFGLGEKLFF; DNA: TGTGCCAGCAGTTTTGGGCTAGGAGAAAAACTGTTTTTT
size: -; D: -; V: TRBV7-2; J: TRBJ1-2; CDR3: CASSLEGKEGYTF; DNA: TGTGCCAGCAGCTTAGAGGGAAAAGAGGGCTACACCTTC
size: once; D: -; V: TRBV7-3; J: TRBJ2-2; CDR3: CASSLATGNTGELFF; DNA: TGTGCCAGCAGCTTAGCGACCGGGAACACCGGGGAGCTGTTTTTT
size: few; D: TRBD1; V: TRBV5-1; J: TRBJ1-2; CDR3: CASSRITGTGNYGYTF; DNA: TGCGCCAGCAGCCGGATAACCGGGACAGGGAACTATGGCTACACCTTC
size: -; D: -; V: TRBV7-2; J: TRBJ1-3; CDR3: CASSRTGLSGNTIYF; DNA: TGTGCCAGCAGCCGCACTGGACTCTCTGGAAACACCATATATTTT
size: -; D: -; V: TRBV29-1; J: TRBJ2-3; CDR3: CSVVRDTDTQYF; DNA: TGCAGCGTTGTCAGGGACACAGATACGCAGTATTTT
size: -; D: -; V: TRBV27; J: TRBJ2-7; CDR3: CASSFLRGQKNYEQYF; DNA: TGTGCCAGCAGTTTTTTAAGGGGTCAGAAGAACTACGAGCAGTACTTC
size: -; D: TRBD1; V: TRBV6-5; J: TRBJ1-2; CDR3: CASSRNRGGYTF; DNA: TGTGCCAGCAGCAGGAACAGGGGCGGCTACACCTTC
size: -; D: TRBD1; V: TRBV18; J: TRBJ2-1; CDR3: CASSPQGTGGYEQFF; DNA: TGTGCCAGCTCCCCTCAAGGGACAGGGGGTTATGAGCAGTTCTTC
size: few; D: -; V: TRBV14; J: TRBJ2-4; CDR3: CASSQRGIITRGSDKNIQYF; DNA: TGTGCCAGCAGCCAAAGAGGGATCATTACGAGGGGATCCGACAAAAACATTCAGTACTTC
size: -; D: -; V: TRBV10-1; J: TRBJ2-5; CDR3: CASSETRVGETQYF; DNA: TGCGCCAGCAGTGAGACGAGGGTCGGGGAGACCCAGTACTTC
size: -; D: -; V: TRBV2; J: TRBJ2-1; CDR3: CASSDSGGGDEQFF; DNA: TGTGCCAGCAGTGATTCTGGGGGTGGAGATGAGCAGTTCTTC
size: -; D: -; V: TRBV18; J: TRBJ2-5; CDR3: CASSPPGPKRGGETQYF; DNA: TGTGCCAGCTCACCACCGGGACCCAAGAGGGGGGGCGAGACCCAGTACTTC
size: -; D: -; V: TRBV19; J: TRBJ1-5; CDR3: CASSTRTNSNQPQHF; DNA: TGTGCCAGTAGTACCAGGACTAATAGCAATCAGCCCCAGCATTTT
size: few; D: -; V: TRBV2; J: TRBJ2-7; CDR3: CASSFAPSYEQYF; DNA: TGTGCCAGCAGTTTCGCCCCTTCCTACGAGCAGTACTTC
size: -; D: -; V: TRBV11-3; J: TRBJ2-1; CDR3: CASSFGTDVVNEQFF; DNA: TGTGCCAGCAGCTTTGGGACGGATGTGGTCAATGAGCAGTTCTTC
size: few; D: TRBD1; V: TRBV11-2; J: TRBJ1-2; CDR3: CASSHLPRTGGIYGYTF; DNA: TGTGCCAGCAGCCATTTACCCAGAACAGGGGGAATCTATGGCTACACCTTC
size: -; D: -; V: TRBV2; J: TRBJ2-5; CDR3: CASSRGASGSLGTQYF; DNA: TGTGCCAGCAGCAGGGGGGCTAGCGGATCCCTCGGGACCCAGTACTTC
size: -; D: -; V: TRBV7-9; J: TRBJ2-2; CDR3: CASSLAAGIGELFF; DNA: TGTGCCAGCAGCCTGGCGGCTGGCATCGGGGAGCTGTTTTTT
size: -; D: -; V: TRBV5-1; J: TRBJ2-5; CDR3: CASSLAGVAQETQYF; DNA: TGCGCCAGCAGCTTGGCAGGGGTGGCACAAGAGACCCAGTACTTC
size: once; D: -; V: TRBV18; J: TRBJ1-1; CDR3: CASSLVTGTNTEAFF; DNA: TGTGCCAGCTCACTCGTTACAGGGACGAACACTGAAGCTTTCTTT
size: -; D: -; V: TRBV5-1; J: TRBJ1-2; CDR3: CASSPESTYGYTF; DNA: TGCGCCAGCAGCCCGGAATCTACCTATGGCTACACCTTC
size: -; D: -; V: TRBV14; J: TRBJ2-7; CDR3: CASSAGTYEQYF; DNA: TGTGCCAGCAGCGCTGGGACCTACGAGCAGTACTTC
size: -; D: -; V: TRBV20-1; J: TRBJ1-2; CDR3: CSAAGRYTF; DNA: TGCAGTGCGGCTGGACGCTACACCTTC
size: -; D: -; V: TRBV11-2; J: TRBJ1-2; CDR3: CASSAGQPRGYTF; DNA: TGTGCCAGCAGCGCTGGACAGCCCAGGGGCTACACCTTC